Presented here are 9 T cell receptor beta chains from one specimen sequenced in a study of T cells after yellow fever vaccination. MiXCR, applied by TCRdb to the 5' RACE reads, yields one record per CDR3 protein. The data show 250,000 to 400,000 distinct CDR3 sequences, with around 4.4% seen just once and roughly a fifth held by the top ten. The sequencing used PBMCs, collected 15 days after the yellow fever booster vaccination. The receptor set was obtained from a man aged 18 to 35 who received the YFV17D yellow fever vaccine.

There are many counts of this clonotype. V is TRBV18 and J is TRBJ1-2; 8 positions agree with TRBD1. This CDR3 is 15 amino acids long. V dropped 0 bases and J dropped 7; count of bases not matched to a gene: 7. Germline V CDR1 and CDR2: KGHSH, LQKENI. Written as DNA, the CDR3 is TGTGCCAGCTCACCACCGGTGGTCCAGGGGGCTGGCTACACCTTC. It is translated as CASSPPVVQGAGYTF.

This clonotype was detected many times. This chain links TRBV27 with TRBJ2-3; no firm D call. The CDR3 consists of 13 residues. Germline V gene data show CDR1 as MNHEY and CDR2 as SMNVEV (reference sequence). V dropped 6 bases and J dropped 4 bases, with 11 bases sitting between them. CDR3: CASSPVGADTQYF. CDR3 nucleotides: TGTGCCAGCAGCCCGGTCGGTGCAGATACGCAGTATTTT.

This clonotype has at least ten counts. The rearrangement uses TRBV10-1 and TRBJ2-7; TRBD2 is a possible D gene (6 bases). The CDR3 loop spans 14 amino acids. V lost 3 bases, J lost 3 bases, and 12 bases lay in between. Germline-derived CDR1 and CDR2 are WNHNN and SYGVQD (reference sequence). The CDR3 region is CASSEGDSRYEQYF. In DNA form, the CDR3 reads TGCGCCAGCAGTGAAGGGGACTCCCGCTACGAGCAGTACTTC.

This clonotype was seen ten or more times. The V and J genes are TRBV7-9 and TRBJ2-1; D is unclear. With 3 bases removed from V and 8 bases from J, the gap between germline ends came to 8 bases. Germline CDR1 and CDR2: SEHNR and FQNEAQ (reference sequence). The CDR3 contains 12 residues. The CDR3 loop reads CASSFRFDEQFF. CDR3 DNA sequence: TGTGCCAGCAGCTTTCGTTTCGATGAGCAGTTCTTC.

This clonotype turned up a few times. This sequence joins TRBV5-1 and TRBJ2-1; 8 nucleotides agree with TRBD1. Trimming took 0 bases from V and 12 from J; bases not matched to a gene: 8. The CDR3 has 14 amino acids. Looked up from germline, CDR1 is SGHRS and CDR2 is YFSETQ. In DNA, the CDR3 is TGCGCCAGCAGCTTGGACGGACAGGGAAGGATGCAGTTCTTC. Protein sequence: CASSLDGQGRMQFF.

This clonotype was observed many times. The V call is TRBV2, the J call TRBJ1-1; D remains ambiguous. V shed 3 bases and J shed 5 bases, with 13 bases lying between them. The germline gives CDR1 SNHLY, CDR2 FYNNEI. The CDR3 is 14 amino acids. The DNA of the CDR3 is TGTGCCAGCAGTGAGAGCAGTGTGGGGACTGAAGCTTTCTTT. Amino acids: CASSESSVGTEAFF.

The gene calls are TRBV6-1 and TRBJ2-3, with 8 bases aligning to TRBD1. The CDR3 sequence is 17 residues long. After removal of 8 bases from V and 0 bases from J, the junction contained 13 bases not matched to a gene. Germline values: CDR1 MNHNS, CDR2 SASEGT. The CDR3 is CASSSPWDRPSTDTQYF. DNA for the CDR3: TGTGCCAGCTCAAGCCCCTGGGACAGGCCTAGCACAGATACGCAGTATTTT.

This clonotype occurred a few times. This chain connects TRBV9 to TRBJ1-5; D might be TRBD1 (5 bases). Deletions cut 0 bases from V and 2 bases from J, with 12 bases between. The CDR3 is made up of 16 amino acids. CDR1 and CDR2 from the germline V gene are SGDLS and YYNGEE. The CDR3 DNA sequence: TGTGCCAGCAGCGTAGTAAGGGGAGTCGGCAATCAGCCCCAGCATTTT. It translates to CASSVVRGVGNQPQHF.

This clonotype was counted at least ten times. The chain uses TRBV11-2 and TRBJ2-1, with D perhaps TRBD2 (6 bases). The CDR3 length is 16 residues. Germline assignment: CDR1 SGHAT and CDR2 FQNNGV. Trimming shortened V by 5 bases and J by 4 bases, and 18 bases separated the two germline ends. The CDR3 coding sequence is TGTGCCAGCAGCCCCTCCTCCGGGGGTATATACAATGAGCAGTTCTTC. Translating it yields CASSPSSGGIYNEQFF.